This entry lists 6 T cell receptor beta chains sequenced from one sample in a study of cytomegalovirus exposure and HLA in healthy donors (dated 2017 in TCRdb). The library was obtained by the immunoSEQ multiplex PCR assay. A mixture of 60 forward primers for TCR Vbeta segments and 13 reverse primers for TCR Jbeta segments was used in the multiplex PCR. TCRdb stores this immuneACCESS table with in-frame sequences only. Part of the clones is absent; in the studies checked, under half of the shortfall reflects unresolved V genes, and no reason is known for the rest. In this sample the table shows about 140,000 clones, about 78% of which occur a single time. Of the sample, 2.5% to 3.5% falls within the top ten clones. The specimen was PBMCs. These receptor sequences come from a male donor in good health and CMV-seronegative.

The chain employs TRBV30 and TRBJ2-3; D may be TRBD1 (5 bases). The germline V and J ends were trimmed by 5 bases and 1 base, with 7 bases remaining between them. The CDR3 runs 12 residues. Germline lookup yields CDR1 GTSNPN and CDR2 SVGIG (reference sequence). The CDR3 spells CAWGAGTDTQYF. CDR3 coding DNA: TGTGCCTGGGGGGCCGGCACAGATACGCAGTATTTT.

The chain's CDR3 is CASSAPLTDTQYF. Written as DNA, the CDR3 is TGTGCCAGCAGTGCCCCCCTTACAGATACGCAGTATTTT. This sequence joins TRBV2 and TRBJ2-3; D is ambiguous. The CDR3 sequence is 13 residues long. CDR1 and CDR2 (germline): SNHLY, FYNNEI. Between the trimmed V and J ends, which lost 4 bases and 3 bases, there was a span of 8 bases. Looking up the rest from reference TRBV2 and TRBJ2-3 gives the full variable domain: EPEVTQTPSHQVTQMGQEVILRCVPISNHLYFYWYRQILGQKVEFLVSFYNNEISEKSEIFDDQFSVERPDGSNFTLKIRSTKLEDSAMYFCASSAPLTDTQYFGPGTRLTVL.

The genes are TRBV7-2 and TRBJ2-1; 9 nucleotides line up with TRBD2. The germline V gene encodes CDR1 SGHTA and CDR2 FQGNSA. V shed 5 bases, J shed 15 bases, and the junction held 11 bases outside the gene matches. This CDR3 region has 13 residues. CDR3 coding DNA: TGTGCCAGCAGCGGGATAGCGGGAGAAGTGGGGTTCTTC. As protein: CASSGIAGEVGFF.

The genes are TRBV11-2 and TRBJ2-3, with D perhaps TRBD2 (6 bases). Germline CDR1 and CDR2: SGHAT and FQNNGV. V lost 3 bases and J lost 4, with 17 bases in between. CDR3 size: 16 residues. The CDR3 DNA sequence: TGTGCCAGCAGCTTGGGGGGACGGGGAGGAGCAGATACGCAGTATTTT. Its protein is CASSLGGRGGADTQYF.

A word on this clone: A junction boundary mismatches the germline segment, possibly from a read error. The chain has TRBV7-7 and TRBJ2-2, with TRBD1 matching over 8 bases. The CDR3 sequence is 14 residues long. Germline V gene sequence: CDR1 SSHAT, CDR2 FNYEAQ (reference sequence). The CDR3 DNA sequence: TGTGCTAGCAGCTTAAGACAGGGGCCCGGGGAGCTGTTTTTT. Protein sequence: CASSLRQGPGELFF.

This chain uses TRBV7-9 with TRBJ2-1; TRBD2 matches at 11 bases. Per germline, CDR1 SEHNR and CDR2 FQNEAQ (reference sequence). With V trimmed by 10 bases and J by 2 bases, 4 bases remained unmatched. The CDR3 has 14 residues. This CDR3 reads CAISSGGPYNEQFF. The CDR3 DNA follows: TGTGCCATCTCTAGCGGGGGGCCCTACAATGAGCAGTTCTTC.